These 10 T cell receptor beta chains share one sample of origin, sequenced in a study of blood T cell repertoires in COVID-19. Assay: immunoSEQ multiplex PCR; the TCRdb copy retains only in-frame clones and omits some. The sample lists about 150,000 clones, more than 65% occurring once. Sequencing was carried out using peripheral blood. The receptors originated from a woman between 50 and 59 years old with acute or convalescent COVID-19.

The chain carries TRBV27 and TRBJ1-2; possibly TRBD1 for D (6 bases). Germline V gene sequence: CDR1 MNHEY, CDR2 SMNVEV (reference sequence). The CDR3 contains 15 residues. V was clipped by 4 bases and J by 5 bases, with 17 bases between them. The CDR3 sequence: CASSSFGRGSYGYTF. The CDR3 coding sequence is TGTGCCAGCAGTTCCTTTGGCAGGGGAAGTTATGGCTACACCTTC.

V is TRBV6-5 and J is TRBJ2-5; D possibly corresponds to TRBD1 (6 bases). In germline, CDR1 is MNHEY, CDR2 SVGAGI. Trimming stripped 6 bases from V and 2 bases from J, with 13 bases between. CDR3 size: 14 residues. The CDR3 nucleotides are TGTGCCAGCAGACCCGGGACAAATCAAGAGACCCAGTACTTC. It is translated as CASRPGTNQETQYF.

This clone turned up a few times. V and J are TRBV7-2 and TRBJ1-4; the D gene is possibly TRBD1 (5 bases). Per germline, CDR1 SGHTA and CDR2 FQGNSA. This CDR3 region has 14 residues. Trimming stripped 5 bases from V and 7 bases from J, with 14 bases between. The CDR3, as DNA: TGTGCCAGCAGCCCGGAGGGGTGGGGTGAAAAACTGTTTTTT. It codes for CASSPEGWGEKLFF.

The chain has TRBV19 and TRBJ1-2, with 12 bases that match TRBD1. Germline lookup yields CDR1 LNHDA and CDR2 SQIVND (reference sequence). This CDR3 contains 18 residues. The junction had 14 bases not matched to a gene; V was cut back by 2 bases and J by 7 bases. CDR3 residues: CASSISGAGTGGDFGYTF. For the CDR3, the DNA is TGTGCCAGTAGTATATCGGGAGCCGGGACAGGGGGCGATTTTGGCTACACCTTC.

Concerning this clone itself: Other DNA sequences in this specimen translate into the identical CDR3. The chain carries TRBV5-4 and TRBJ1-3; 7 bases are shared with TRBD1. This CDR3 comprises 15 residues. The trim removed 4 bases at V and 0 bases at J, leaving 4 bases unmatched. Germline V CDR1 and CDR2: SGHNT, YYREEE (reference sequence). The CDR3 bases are TGTGCCAGCAGCAGGACAGGAAGCTCTGGAAACACCATATATTTT. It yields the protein CASSRTGSSGNTIYF.

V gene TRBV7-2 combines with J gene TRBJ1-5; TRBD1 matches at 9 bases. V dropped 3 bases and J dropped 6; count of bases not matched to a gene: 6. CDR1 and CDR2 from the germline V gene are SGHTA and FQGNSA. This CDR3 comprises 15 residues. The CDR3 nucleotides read TGTGCCAGCAGCTTGGCTACAGGGGGCAGTCAGCCCCAGCATTTT. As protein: CASSLATGGSQPQHF.

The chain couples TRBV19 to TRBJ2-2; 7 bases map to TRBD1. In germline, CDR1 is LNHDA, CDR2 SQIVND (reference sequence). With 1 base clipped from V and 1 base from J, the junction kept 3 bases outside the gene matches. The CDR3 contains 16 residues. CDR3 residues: CASSIGQGVNTGELFF. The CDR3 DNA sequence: TGTGCCAGTAGTATAGGGCAGGGGGTGAACACCGGGGAGCTGTTTTTT.

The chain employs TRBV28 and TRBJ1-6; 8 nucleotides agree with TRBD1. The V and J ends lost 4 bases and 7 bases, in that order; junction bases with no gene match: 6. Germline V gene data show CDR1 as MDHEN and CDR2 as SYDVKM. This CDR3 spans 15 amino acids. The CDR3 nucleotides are TGTGCCAGCAGTTCACCGGACAGGGAAAATTCACCCCTCCACTTT. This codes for CASSSPDRENSPLHF.

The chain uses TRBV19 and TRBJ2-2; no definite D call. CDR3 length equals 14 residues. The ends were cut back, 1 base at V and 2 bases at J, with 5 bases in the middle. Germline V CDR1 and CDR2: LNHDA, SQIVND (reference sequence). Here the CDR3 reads CASSIGRNTGELFF. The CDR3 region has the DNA TGTGCCAGTAGTATAGGCAGAAACACCGGGGAGCTGTTTTTT.

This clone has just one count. The DNA for the CDR3 is TGTGCCAGCATCCCTTCCCTAGCGGGGCTCAATGAGCAGTTCTTC. Translating gives CASIPSLAGLNEQFF. The chain has TRBV6-5 and TRBJ2-1, with 9 bases matching TRBD2. Germline-derived CDR1 and CDR2 are MNHEY and SVGAGI. Trimming cost V 7 bases and J 6 bases; bases outside gene matches: 10. CDR3 size: 15 residues.